Listed below are T cell receptor beta chains from one sample, sequenced in a study of T-cell reconstitution after alpha-beta-depleted transplantation in children. TCRdb recomputed calls from the PCR reads with MiXCR, one row per CDR3 protein. The data contain approximately 200,000 distinct CDR3 sequences, about 14% of them singletons. Here the sequenced sample was PBMCs from the stem cell graft donor, taken from the stem cell graft. The receptor set was obtained from a human donor who donated a stem cell graft to a child with acute lymphoblastic leukemia. Both conserved end residues are part of each CDR3. D genes are given only for firm matches. Clone size is given for some rows only: seen once, a few or many times, or a class if the clone is expanded.

J: TRBJ2-5; D: .; V: TRBV5-4; size: .; DNA: TGTGCCAGCAGCTTGGAATTAGCGGAGACTGGGACCCAGTACTTC; CDR3: CASSLELAETGTQYF
J: TRBJ1-4; D: .; V: TRBV11-2; size: many; DNA: TGTGCCAGCAGCTTAGACCTCCGACCTACAGGGAGTGAAAAACTGTTTTTT; CDR3: CASSLDLRPTGSEKLFF
J: TRBJ2-1; D: .; V: TRBV29-1; size: few; DNA: TGCAGCGTTGCGGTTGTGTGGCCGGAGAGAAATGAGCAGTTCTTC; CDR3: CSVAVVWPERNEQFF
J: TRBJ2-7; D: .; V: TRBV4-1; size: few; DNA: TGCGCCAGCAGCCAAGGAGACAGGAGCTCCTACGAGCAGTACTTC; CDR3: CASSQGDRSSYEQYF
J: TRBJ1-5; D: .; V: TRBV9; size: many; DNA: TGTGCCAGCAGCGTAGGGGCAGGGAGACATTCCAATCAGCCCCAGCATTTT; CDR3: CASSVGAGRHSNQPQHF
J: TRBJ2-3; D: .; V: TRBV11-2; size: many; DNA: TGTGCCAGCAGTTTAGGAGGGACCACAGATACGCAGTATTTT; CDR3: CASSLGGTTDTQYF
J: TRBJ1-4; D: .; V: TRBV29-1; size: many; DNA: TGCAGCGTTGAAGGAAGAACAGGAAAACTGTTTTTT; CDR3: CSVEGRTGKLFF
J: TRBJ2-3; D: TRBD2; V: TRBV11-2; size: .; DNA: TGTGCCAGCAGCCTTGGGGTACCTAGCGGTCGGTCCGGGAATACGCAGTATTTT; CDR3: CASSLGVPSGRSGNTQYF
J: TRBJ2-1; D: .; V: TRBV5-1; size: many; DNA: TGCGCCAGCAGCCCACCGGGCGCAAACAATGAGCAGTTCTTC; CDR3: CASSPPGANNEQFF
J: TRBJ2-2; D: TRBD1; V: TRBV30; size: .; DNA: TGTGCCTGCCAGACAGGGGGGGATTCCGGGGAGCTGTTTTTT; CDR3: CACQTGGDSGELFF
J: TRBJ1-5; D: TRBD1; V: TRBV6-1; size: many; DNA: TGTGCCAGCAGTACAGGGACAGTCGTCAATCAGCCCCAGCATTTT; CDR3: CASSTGTVVNQPQHF
J: TRBJ2-5; D: .; V: TRBV20-1; size: few; DNA: TGCAGTGCTAGAGATTTACAGGGCGGACGGGAGACCCAGTACTTC; CDR3: CSARDLQGGRETQYF
J: TRBJ2-3; D: TRBD1; V: TRBV5-1; size: many; DNA: TGCGCCAGCAGCTTGACAACAGGGGATCGATCAGATACGCAGTATTTT; CDR3: CASSLTTGDRSDTQYF
J: TRBJ1-5; D: TRBD1; V: TRBV29-1; size: many; DNA: TGCAGCGTTAAGACAGGGATGAATCAGCCCCAGCATTTT; CDR3: CSVKTGMNQPQHF
J: TRBJ1-2; D: TRBD1; V: TRBV6-1; size: .; DNA: TGTGCCAGCAGCGTGGACAGGGAGAACTATGGCTACACCTTC; CDR3: CASSVDRENYGYTF
J: TRBJ1-1; D: TRBD1; V: TRBV19; size: many; DNA: TGTGCCAGTAACTCCTTCGGACAGGGTAGGACTGAAGCTTTCTTT; CDR3: CASNSFGQGRTEAFF
J: TRBJ1-6; D: .; V: TRBV20-1; size: .; DNA: TGCAGTGCTAGAGATCGAGACTCCTATAATTCACCCCTCCACTTT; CDR3: CSARDRDSYNSPLHF
J: TRBJ2-7; D: TRBD2; V: TRBV5-1; size: few; DNA: TGCGCCAGCAGCCGGCTAGCGGTTCTCTCCTACGAGCAGTACTTC; CDR3: CASSRLAVLSYEQYF
J: TRBJ1-3; D: TRBD1; V: TRBV5-1; size: few; DNA: TGCGCCAGCAGCTCTACAGGGGAGATGGCCGGAAACACCATATATTTT; CDR3: CASSSTGEMAGNTIYF
J: TRBJ2-2; D: TRBD2; V: TRBV6-1; size: many; DNA: TGTGCCAGCAGCCGACGACTAGCGGGCCGGGGGTGGGAGCTGTTTTTT; CDR3: CASSRRLAGRGWELFF
J: TRBJ2-1; D: .; V: TRBV7-9; size: many; DNA: TGTGCCAGCAGGCAGGTGGGCCCCTACAGTGAGCAGTTCTTC; CDR3: CASRQVGPYSEQFF
J: TRBJ2-5; D: TRBD2; V: TRBV5-1; size: .; DNA: TGCGCCAGCAGCCCCTCACTGGGGGAGGGCGAGGAGACCCAGTACTTC; CDR3: CASSPSLGEGEETQYF
J: TRBJ1-6; D: .; V: TRBV12-3/TRBV12-4; size: .; DNA: TGTGCCAGCAGCCTCAAGGGTACCTATAATTCACCCCTCCACTTT; CDR3: CASSLKGTYNSPLHF
J: TRBJ2-1; D: .; V: TRBV25-1; size: many; DNA: TGTGCCAGCAGTGAAGGAGGGGAGTACAATGAGCAGTTCTTC; CDR3: CASSEGGEYNEQFF
J: TRBJ2-3; D: .; V: TRBV7-2; size: .; DNA: TGTGCCAGCAGCTTAAGTCCGGGGACAGATACGCAGTATTTT; CDR3: CASSLSPGTDTQYF
J: TRBJ1-6; D: .; V: TRBV12-3/TRBV12-4; size: .; DNA: TGTGCCACCTCCCGCGACCGGGATAATTCACCCCTCCACTTT; CDR3: CATSRDRDNSPLHF
J: TRBJ2-7; D: .; V: TRBV5-6; size: few; DNA: TGTGCCAGCAGACACCGAGGGCCGGGGTCCTACGAGCAGTACTTC; CDR3: CASRHRGPGSYEQYF
J: TRBJ1-4; D: .; V: TRBV5-1; size: many; DNA: TGCGCCAGCAGACCCTTTGAGGGCCTGAATGAAAAACTGTTTTTT; CDR3: CASRPFEGLNEKLFF
J: TRBJ2-7; D: TRBD2; V: TRBV19; size: few; DNA: TGTGCCAGTAGCCCTGGGGGGGTACCTTCCGAGCAGTACTTC; CDR3: CASSPGGVPSEQYF
J: TRBJ2-1; D: TRBD2; V: TRBV20-1; size: .; DNA: TGCAGTGCTAGAGATGAGGGGACTAGCGGGAGGTGGAATGAGCAGTTCTTC; CDR3: CSARDEGTSGRWNEQFF
J: TRBJ2-6; D: .; V: TRBV7-9; size: few; DNA: TGTGCCAGCAGCCCAATGGGCTCTGGGGCCAACGTCCTGACTTTC; CDR3: CASSPMGSGANVLTF
J: TRBJ2-3; D: .; V: TRBV5-1; size: many; DNA: TGCGCCAGCAGCAGCGCGAGGGGCACAGATACGCAGTATTTT; CDR3: CASSSARGTDTQYF
J: TRBJ1-4; D: TRBD1; V: TRBV12-5; size: .; DNA: TGTGCTAGTGGTTTCTTGGGACAGGGAGATGAAAAACTGTTTTTT; CDR3: CASGFLGQGDEKLFF
J: TRBJ2-1; D: TRBD2; V: TRBV12-3/TRBV12-4; size: many; DNA: TGTGCCAGCAGTAGCGGGACCTACAATGAGCAGTTCTTC; CDR3: CASSSGTYNEQFF
J: TRBJ1-5; D: .; V: TRBV30; size: .; DNA: TGTGCCTGGAGTCTGCCTCCCTCGGTTCAGCCCCAGCATTTT; CDR3: CAWSLPPSVQPQHF
J: TRBJ2-3; D: .; V: TRBV24-1; size: .; DNA: TGTGCCACCAGTGATTTTAACGGGGGCACAGATACGCAGTATTTT; CDR3: CATSDFNGGTDTQYF
J: TRBJ2-3; D: TRBD2; V: TRBV5-4; size: many; DNA: TGTGCCAGCAGCTTGGAACTAGCGTACTATACGCAGTATTTT; CDR3: CASSLELAYYTQYF
J: TRBJ2-7; D: TRBD1; V: TRBV6-1; size: .; DNA: TGTGCCAGCAGCCACCCGGGGACAGGCACCTTTAGCGAGCAGTACTTC; CDR3: CASSHPGTGTFSEQYF
J: TRBJ1-1; D: .; V: TRBV12-3/TRBV12-4; size: .; DNA: TGTGCCAGCAGCTGGGAGTCCGGGAACACTGAAGCTTTCTTT; CDR3: CASSWESGNTEAFF
J: TRBJ2-7; D: TRBD2; V: TRBV28; size: .; DNA: TGTGCCAGCAGTTTAATTGGCGGGAGAGGCGAGCAGTACTTC; CDR3: CASSLIGGRGEQYF
J: TRBJ2-5; D: TRBD2; V: TRBV5-1; size: many; DNA: TGCGCCAGCAGCTTGGCTAGCGGGAGCCAAGAGACCCAGTACTTC; CDR3: CASSLASGSQETQYF
J: TRBJ2-3; D: TRBD1; V: TRBV12-3/TRBV12-4; size: many; DNA: TGTGCCATCAGACAGGGGGGTGTCACAGATACGCAGTATTTT; CDR3: CAIRQGGVTDTQYF
J: TRBJ2-5; D: .; V: TRBV29-1; size: few; DNA: TGCAGCGTCGACGGGGCGTACCAAGAGACCCAGTACTTC; CDR3: CSVDGAYQETQYF
J: TRBJ2-5; D: .; V: TRBV5-1; size: many; DNA: TGCGCCAGAGGTGATTCGAACCAAGAGACCCAGTACTTC; CDR3: CARGDSNQETQYF
J: TRBJ2-7; D: TRBD1; V: TRBV7-2; size: many; DNA: TGTGCCAGCAGACCGGACAGGGTGAGCGAGCAGTACTTC; CDR3: CASRPDRVSEQYF
J: TRBJ1-4; D: TRBD1; V: TRBV5-6; size: .; DNA: TGTGCCAGCACTCGCAGGGGGCAATGGGGTGAAAAACTGTTTTTT; CDR3: CASTRRGQWGEKLFF
J: TRBJ1-2; D: .; V: TRBV11-3; size: .; DNA: TGTGCCAGCAGCCCAATTAATGGAGGATACTATGGCTACACCTTC; CDR3: CASSPINGGYYGYTF
J: TRBJ2-1; D: TRBD2; V: TRBV5-8; size: many; DNA: TGTGCCAGCACCCTTAGCGGGAGCTCCTACAATGAGCAGTTCTTC; CDR3: CASTLSGSSYNEQFF
J: TRBJ2-3; D: .; V: TRBV5-1; size: many; DNA: TGCGCCAGCAGCGGGGGGCCTAGCGAGACAGATACGCAGTATTTT; CDR3: CASSGGPSETDTQYF
J: TRBJ2-1; D: .; V: TRBV11-2; size: few; DNA: TGTGCCAGCAGCCAAGCCCTGAAACGCAATGAGCAGTTCTTC; CDR3: CASSQALKRNEQFF
J: TRBJ2-7; D: .; V: TRBV7-8; size: many; DNA: TGTGCCAGCAGCTTAGCGGTATTAGCGCTGGATCACGAGCAGTACTTC; CDR3: CASSLAVLALDHEQYF
J: TRBJ2-2; D: TRBD2; V: TRBV5-1; size: few; DNA: TGCGCCAGCAGCTTGGCTGCGACTAGCGGGATTGGGATCGGGGAGCTGTTTTTT; CDR3: CASSLAATSGIGIGELFF
J: TRBJ2-2; D: .; V: TRBV29-1; size: many; DNA: TGCAGCGTCCGGGATCAGGTTAACACCGGGGAGCTGTTTTTT; CDR3: CSVRDQVNTGELFF
J: TRBJ2-3; D: .; V: TRBV5-1; size: many; DNA: TGCGCCAGCAGCTTGGCCGCTGGCACAGATACGCAGTATTTT; CDR3: CASSLAAGTDTQYF
J: TRBJ2-3; D: TRBD1; V: TRBV24-1; size: .; DNA: TGTGCCACCAGTGGGGGGACAGCGAACACAGATACGCAGTATTTT; CDR3: CATSGGTANTDTQYF